This TCR beta chain came from a study of blood T cell repertoires in COVID-19. Clones were read by immunoSEQ multiplex PCR, and TCRdb kept only the in-frame ones, dropping some. The data show over 150,000 clones, approximately 91% seen once. The germline V gene has CDR1 SGHAT and CDR2 FQNNGV. The length of the CDR3 is 14 residues. V lost 4 bases and J lost 7, with 16 bases in between. The clonotype was recovered from a man in his fifties or sixties with COVID-19, enrolled during active disease. The sequenced sample consisted of peripheral blood. The V and J genes are TRBV11-2 and TRBJ2-5, with TRBD2 as a possible D gene (5 bases). CDR3: CASSSVWGEGTQYF. The CDR3 DNA reads TGTGCCAGCAGCTCGGTTTGGGGTGAGGGGACCCAGTACTTC.